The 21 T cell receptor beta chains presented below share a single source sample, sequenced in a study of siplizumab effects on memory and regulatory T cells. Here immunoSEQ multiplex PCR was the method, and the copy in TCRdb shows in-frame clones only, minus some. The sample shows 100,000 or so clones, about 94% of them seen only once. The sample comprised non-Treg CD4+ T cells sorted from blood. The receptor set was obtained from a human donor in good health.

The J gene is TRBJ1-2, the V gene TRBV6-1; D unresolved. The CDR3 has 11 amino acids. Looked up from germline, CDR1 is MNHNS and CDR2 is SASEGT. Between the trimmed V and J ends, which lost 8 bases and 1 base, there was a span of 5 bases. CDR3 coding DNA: TGTGCCAGCGGTGGTAACTATGGCTACACCTTC. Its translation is CASGGNYGYTF.

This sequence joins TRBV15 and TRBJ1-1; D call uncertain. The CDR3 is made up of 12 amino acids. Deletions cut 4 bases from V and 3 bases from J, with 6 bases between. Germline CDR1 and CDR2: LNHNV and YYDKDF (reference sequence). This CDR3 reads CATSNLDTEAFF. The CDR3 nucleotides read TGTGCCACCAGCAACTTGGACACTGAAGCTTTCTTT.

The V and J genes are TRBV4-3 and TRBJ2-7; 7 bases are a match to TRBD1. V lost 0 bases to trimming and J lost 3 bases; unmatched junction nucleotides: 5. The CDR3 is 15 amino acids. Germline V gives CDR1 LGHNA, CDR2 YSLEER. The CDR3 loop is CASSQDDRASYEQYF. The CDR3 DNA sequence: TGCGCCAGCAGCCAAGATGACAGGGCCAGCTACGAGCAGTACTTC.

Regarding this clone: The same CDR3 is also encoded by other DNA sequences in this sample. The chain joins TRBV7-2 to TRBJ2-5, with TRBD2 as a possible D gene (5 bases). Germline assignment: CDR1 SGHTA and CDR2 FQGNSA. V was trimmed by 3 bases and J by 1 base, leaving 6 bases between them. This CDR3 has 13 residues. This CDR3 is CASSFRGQETQYF. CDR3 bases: TGTGCCAGCAGCTTTCGGGGCCAAGAGACCCAGTACTTC.

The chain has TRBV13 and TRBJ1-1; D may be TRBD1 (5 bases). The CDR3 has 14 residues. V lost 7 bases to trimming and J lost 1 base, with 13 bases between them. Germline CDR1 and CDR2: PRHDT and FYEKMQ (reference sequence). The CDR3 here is CASTGGSRNTEAFF. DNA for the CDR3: TGTGCCAGCACGGGGGGGTCCCGGAACACTGAAGCTTTCTTT.

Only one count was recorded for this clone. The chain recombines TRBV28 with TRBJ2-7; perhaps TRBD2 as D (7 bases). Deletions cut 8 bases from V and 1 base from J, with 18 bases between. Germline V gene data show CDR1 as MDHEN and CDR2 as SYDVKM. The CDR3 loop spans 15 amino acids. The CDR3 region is CASRQRGALSYEQYF. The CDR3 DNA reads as TGTGCCAGCCGTCAACGGGGGGCGCTTTCCTACGAGCAGTACTTC.

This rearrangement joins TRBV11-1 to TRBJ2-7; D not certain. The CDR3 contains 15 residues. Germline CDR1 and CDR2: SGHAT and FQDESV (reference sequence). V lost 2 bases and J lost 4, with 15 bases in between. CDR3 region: CASSLSVAGGYEQYF. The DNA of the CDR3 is TGTGCCAGCAGCTTATCGGTGGCAGGTGGTTACGAGCAGTACTTC. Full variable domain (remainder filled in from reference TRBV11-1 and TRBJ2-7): EAEVAQSPRYKITEKSQAVAFWCDPISGHATLYWYRQILGQGPELLVQFQDESVVDDSQLPKDRFSAERLKGVDSTLKIQPAELGDSAMYLCASSLSVAGGYEQYFGPGTRLTVT.

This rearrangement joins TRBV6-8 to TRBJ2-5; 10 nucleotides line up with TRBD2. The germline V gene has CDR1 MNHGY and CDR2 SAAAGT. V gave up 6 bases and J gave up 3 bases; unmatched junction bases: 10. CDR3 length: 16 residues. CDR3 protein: CASRPIAGGIEETQYF. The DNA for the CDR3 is TGTGCCAGCAGACCCATAGCGGGGGGAATAGAAGAGACCCAGTACTTC.

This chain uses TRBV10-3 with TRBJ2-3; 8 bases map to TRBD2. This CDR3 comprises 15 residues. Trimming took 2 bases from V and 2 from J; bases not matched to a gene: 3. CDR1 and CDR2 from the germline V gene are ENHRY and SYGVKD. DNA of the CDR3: TGTGCCATCAGTGAGGGTAGCGGGGCCACAGATACGCAGTATTTT. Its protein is CAISEGSGATDTQYF.

The CDR3 sequence is CASICSGGAETQYF. CDR3 nucleotides: TGTGCCAGCATCTGTAGCGGGGGGGCGGAGACCCAGTACTTC. This chain uses TRBV7-2 with TRBJ2-5, with 11 bases matching TRBD2. Germline CDR1 reads SGHTA; CDR2 reads FQGNSA. V trimming: 7 bases; J trimming: 5 bases; junction bases outside the gene matches: 6. This CDR3 has 14 residues.

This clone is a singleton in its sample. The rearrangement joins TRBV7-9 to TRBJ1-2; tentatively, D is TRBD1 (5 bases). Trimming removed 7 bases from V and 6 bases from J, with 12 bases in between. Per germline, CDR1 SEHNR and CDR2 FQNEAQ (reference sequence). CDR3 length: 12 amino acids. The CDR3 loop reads CASTMTVDGYTF. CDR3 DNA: TGTGCCAGCACCATGACAGTCGATGGCTACACCTTC.

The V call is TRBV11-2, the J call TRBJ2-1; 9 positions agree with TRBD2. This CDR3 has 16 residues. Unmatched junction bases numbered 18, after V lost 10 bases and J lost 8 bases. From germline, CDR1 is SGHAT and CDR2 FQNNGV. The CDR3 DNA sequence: TGTGCCACCACCCACGCTAAGCGGGGGGCTGGGGATGAGCAGTTCTTC. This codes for CATTHAKRGAGDEQFF.

CDR3 sequence (DNA): TGTGCCAGCAGCTTAGGCCAGGCCAATTCCTACGAGCAGTACTTC. Translated, it gives CASSLGQANSYEQYF. J is TRBJ2-7 and V is TRBV11-2, with D unclear. Germline CDR1 reads SGHAT; CDR2 reads FQNNGV. Between the trimmed V and J ends, which lost 1 base and 1 base, there was a span of 11 bases. The CDR3 loop spans 15 amino acids.

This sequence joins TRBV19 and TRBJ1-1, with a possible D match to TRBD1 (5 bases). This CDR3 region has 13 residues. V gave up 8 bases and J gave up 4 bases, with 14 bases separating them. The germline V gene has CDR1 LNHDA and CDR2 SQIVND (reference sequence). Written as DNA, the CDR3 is TGTGCCAGTTTTCCGAAGAGGGGCACTGAAGCTTTCTTT. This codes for CASFPKRGTEAFF. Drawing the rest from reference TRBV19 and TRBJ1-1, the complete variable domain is DGGITQSPKYLFRKEGQNVTLSCEQNLNHDAMYWYRQDPGQGLRLIYYSQIVNDFQKGDIAEGYSVSREKKESFPLTVTSAQKNPTAFYLCASFPKRGTEAFFGQGTRLTVV.

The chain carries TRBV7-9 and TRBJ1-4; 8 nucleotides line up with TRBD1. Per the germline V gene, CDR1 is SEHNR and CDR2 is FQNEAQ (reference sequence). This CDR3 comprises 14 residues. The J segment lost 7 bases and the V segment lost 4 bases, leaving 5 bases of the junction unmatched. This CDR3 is CASSSGGSAEKLFF. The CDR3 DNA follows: TGTGCCAGCAGCTCAGGGGGCTCGGCTGAAAAACTGTTTTTT.

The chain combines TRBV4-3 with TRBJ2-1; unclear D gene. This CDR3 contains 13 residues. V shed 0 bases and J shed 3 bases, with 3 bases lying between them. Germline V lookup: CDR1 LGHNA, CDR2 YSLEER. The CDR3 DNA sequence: TGCGCCAGCAGCCAAGACGGCTACAATGAGCAGTTCTTC. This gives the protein CASSQDGYNEQFF.

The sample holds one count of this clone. The DNA for the CDR3 is TGTGCCAGCAGCTTGCGACTAGCGGGCAATGAGCAGTTCTTC. It is translated as CASSLRLAGNEQFF. The J gene is TRBJ2-1, the V gene TRBV5-8; 10 bases fit TRBD2. V lost 1 base and J lost 6; bases outside the gene matches: 1. CDR3 length equals 14 residues. Germline values: CDR1 SGHTS, CDR2 YDEGEE.

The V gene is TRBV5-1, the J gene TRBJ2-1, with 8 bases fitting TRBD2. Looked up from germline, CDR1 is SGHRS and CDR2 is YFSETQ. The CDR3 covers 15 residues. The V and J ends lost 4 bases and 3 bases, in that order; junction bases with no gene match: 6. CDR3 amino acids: CASSIAGFDYNEQFF. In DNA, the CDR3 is TGCGCCAGCAGCATAGCGGGGTTCGACTACAATGAGCAGTTCTTC.

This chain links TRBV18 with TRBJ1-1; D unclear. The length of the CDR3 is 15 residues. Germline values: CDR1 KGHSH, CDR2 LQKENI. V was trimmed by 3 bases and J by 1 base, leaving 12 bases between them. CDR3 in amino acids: CASSPAYGRNTEAFF. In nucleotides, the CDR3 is TGTGCCAGCTCACCCGCCTACGGGAGGAACACTGAAGCTTTCTTT.

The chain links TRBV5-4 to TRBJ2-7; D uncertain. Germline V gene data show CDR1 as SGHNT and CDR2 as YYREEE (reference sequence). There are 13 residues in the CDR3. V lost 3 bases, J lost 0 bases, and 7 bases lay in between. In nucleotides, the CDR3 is TGTGCCAGCAGCTACGGAAGCTCCTACGAGCAGTACTTC. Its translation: CASSYGSSYEQYF.

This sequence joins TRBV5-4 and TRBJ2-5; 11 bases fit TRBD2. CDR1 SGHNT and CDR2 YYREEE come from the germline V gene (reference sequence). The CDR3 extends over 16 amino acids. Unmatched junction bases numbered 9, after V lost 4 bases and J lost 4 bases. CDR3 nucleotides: TGTGCCAGCAGCCTAGTAGCGGGGGGGATCGGAGAGACCCAGTACTTC. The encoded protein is CASSLVAGGIGETQYF.